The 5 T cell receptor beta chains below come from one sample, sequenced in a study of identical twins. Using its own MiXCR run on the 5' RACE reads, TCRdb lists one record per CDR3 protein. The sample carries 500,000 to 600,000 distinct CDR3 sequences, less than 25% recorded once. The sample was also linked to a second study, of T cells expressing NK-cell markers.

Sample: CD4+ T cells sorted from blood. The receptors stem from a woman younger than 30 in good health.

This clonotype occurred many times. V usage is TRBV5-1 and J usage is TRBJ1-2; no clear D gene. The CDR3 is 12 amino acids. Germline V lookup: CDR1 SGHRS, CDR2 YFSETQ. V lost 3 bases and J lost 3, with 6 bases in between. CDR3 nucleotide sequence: TGCGCCAGCAGCTCCGGGGACTATGGCTACACCTTC. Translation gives CASSSGDYGYTF.

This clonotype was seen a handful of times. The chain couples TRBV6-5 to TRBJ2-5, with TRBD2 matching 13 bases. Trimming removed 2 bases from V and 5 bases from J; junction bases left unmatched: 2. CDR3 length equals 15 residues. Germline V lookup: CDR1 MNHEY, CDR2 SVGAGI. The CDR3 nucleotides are TGTGCCAGCAGTTACGGACTAGCGGGAGCCGAGACCCAGTACTTC. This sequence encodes CASSYGLAGAETQYF.

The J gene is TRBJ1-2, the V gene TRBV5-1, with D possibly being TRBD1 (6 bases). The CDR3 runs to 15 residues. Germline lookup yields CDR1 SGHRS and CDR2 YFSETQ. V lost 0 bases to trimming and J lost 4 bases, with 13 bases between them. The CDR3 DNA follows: TGCGCCAGCAGCTTGGAGTCCGCAGGGGTCTATGGCTACACCTTC. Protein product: CASSLESAGVYGYTF.

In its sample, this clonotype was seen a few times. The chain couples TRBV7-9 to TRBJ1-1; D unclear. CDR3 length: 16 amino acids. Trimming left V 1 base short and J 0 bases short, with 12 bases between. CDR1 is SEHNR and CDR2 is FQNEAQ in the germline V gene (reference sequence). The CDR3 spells CASSLGGSVMNTEAFF. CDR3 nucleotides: TGTGCCAGCAGCTTAGGAGGCAGTGTTATGAACACTGAAGCTTTCTTT.

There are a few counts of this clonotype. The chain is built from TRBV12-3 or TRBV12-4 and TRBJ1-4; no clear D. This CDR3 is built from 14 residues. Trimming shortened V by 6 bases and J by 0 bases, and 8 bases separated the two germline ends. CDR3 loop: CASRGPATNEKLFF. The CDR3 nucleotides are TGTGCCAGCAGGGGTCCTGCAACTAATGAAAAACTGTTTTTT.